Each of the 24 T cell receptor beta chains below was sequenced from the same sample in a study of cytomegalovirus exposure and HLA in healthy donors. The PCR had 60 Vbeta and 13 Jbeta primers. Libraries were prepared by immunoSEQ multiplex PCR; TCRdb keeps only in-frame clonotypes and omits some of them. The table includes fewer than 200,000 clones, over 75% detected once. Material: PBMCs. These receptors originate from a girl under three years old in good health and CMV-seronegative.

V and J are TRBV6-1 and TRBJ2-1, with 12 nucleotides matching TRBD2. This CDR3 region has 19 residues. Germline values: CDR1 MNHNS, CDR2 SASEGT. The junction had 8 bases not matched to a gene; V was cut back by 2 bases and J by 0 bases. The CDR3 nucleotides read TGTGCCAGCAGTGAATTGACTAGCGGGGGCCTTAGCTCCTACAATGAGCAGTTCTTC. Protein product: CASSELTSGGLSSYNEQFF.

This clone was seen a few times. The rearrangement links TRBV13 to TRBJ1-1, with a tentative D call TRBD1 (5 bases). The CDR3 sequence is 14 residues long. Germline-derived CDR1 and CDR2 are PRHDT and FYEKMQ (reference sequence). The V gene lost 1 base and the J gene lost 4 bases, with 10 bases spanning the gap. The CDR3 loop reads CASSLEGRGTEAFF. CDR3 sequence (DNA): TGTGCCAGCAGCTTAGAGGGGCGCGGCACTGAAGCTTTCTTT.

The genes are TRBV19 and TRBJ1-1; TRBD1 might be the D (6 bases). The CDR3 runs 14 residues. V dropped 6 bases and J dropped 2 bases, with 13 bases sitting between them. Germline V gene data show CDR1 as LNHDA and CDR2 as SQIVND (reference sequence). The CDR3 nucleotides read TGTGCCAGTAGAGGGGGATCACCCAACACTGAAGCTTTCTTT. Amino acid sequence: CASRGGSPNTEAFF.

This chain uses TRBV4-1 with TRBJ2-1, with D possibly TRBD1 on 5 matching bases. CDR3 length: 13 residues. Trimming shortened V by 4 bases and J by 4 bases, and 8 bases separated the two germline ends. Germline CDR1 and CDR2: MGHRA and YSYEKL. This CDR3 is CASSPRQYNEQFF. CDR3 DNA sequence: TGCGCCAGCAGCCCTCGACAGTACAATGAGCAGTTCTTC.

This clone was counted a single time. V gene TRBV9 combines with J gene TRBJ2-3; the match to TRBD2 covers 8 bases. Germline CDR1 reads SGDLS; CDR2 reads YYNGEE. Unmatched junction bases numbered 4, after V lost 3 bases and J lost 1 base. This CDR3 is 15 amino acids long. In DNA form, the CDR3 reads TGTGCCAGCAGCGCTCTGCGGGAGGGCACAGATACGCAGTATTTT. It is translated as CASSALREGTDTQYF.

As for this clone: Other DNA sequences from this sample encode an identical CDR3 as well. This chain uses TRBV5-1 with TRBJ1-1; D gene ambiguous. The CDR3 contains 15 residues. V lost 2 bases to trimming and J lost 0 bases, with 11 bases between them. Germline V CDR1 and CDR2: SGHRS, YFSETQ. CDR3 in amino acids: CASSFTGSMNTEAFF. The CDR3 nucleotides are TGCGCCAGCAGCTTTACCGGGAGCATGAACACTGAAGCTTTCTTT.

The rearrangement links TRBV4-2 to TRBJ1-6, with D unclear. The germline V gene encodes CDR1 LGHNA and CDR2 YNFKEQ. The CDR3 covers 16 residues. Trimming shortened V by 1 base and J by 7 bases, and 14 bases separated the two germline ends. The CDR3 region is CASSQGGDLRNSPLHF. The CDR3 DNA reads TGTGCCAGCAGCCAAGGAGGCGACTTACGGAATTCACCCCTCCACTTT.

This sequence joins TRBV27 and TRBJ1-6; D ambiguous. The V and J ends lost 1 base and 8 bases respectively, with 21 bases between them. The CDR3 contains 18 residues. The germline V gene encodes CDR1 MNHEY and CDR2 SMNVEV (reference sequence). As DNA, the CDR3 is TGTGCCAGCAGTTTATTCCGGTTTGGAAGCTCCGGGGATTCACCCCTCCACTTT. This encodes CASSLFRFGSSGDSPLHF.

The rearrangement uses TRBV10-3 and TRBJ2-7; D might be TRBD2 (5 bases). CDR1 is ENHRY and CDR2 is SYGVKD in the germline V gene. V shed 4 bases and J shed 1 base, with 8 bases lying between them. This CDR3 has 13 amino acids. CDR3 DNA: TGTGCCATCAGTGGGGAGAGGTCCTACGAGCAGTACTTC. Amino acids: CAISGERSYEQYF.

This clone was picked up one time. J is TRBJ1-1 and V is TRBV15; D is unresolved. This CDR3 contains 13 residues. V was trimmed by 0 bases and J by 10 bases, leaving 12 bases between them. Germline CDR1 reads LNHNV; CDR2 reads YYDKDF (reference sequence). The CDR3 spells CATSREPREGAFF. In nucleotides, the CDR3 is TGTGCCACCAGCAGAGAACCCCGGGAAGGAGCTTTCTTT.

CDR3 region: CASITDRTRTEAFF. The CDR3 coding sequence is TGTGCCAGCATTACTGACAGAACAAGGACTGAAGCTTTCTTT. The chain couples TRBV2 to TRBJ1-1, with a weak D call TRBD1 (5 bases). CDR3 length equals 14 residues. V dropped 7 bases and J dropped 5 bases, with 17 bases sitting between them. The germline V gene encodes CDR1 SNHLY and CDR2 FYNNEI.

J is TRBJ2-7 and V is TRBV4-1; 7 nucleotides line up with TRBD1. V trimming: 4 bases; J trimming: 4 bases; junction bases outside the gene matches: 7. Germline values: CDR1 MGHRA, CDR2 YSYEKL. This CDR3 has 14 residues. Here the CDR3 reads CASSPRDSLYEQYF. The CDR3 nucleotides are TGCGCCAGCAGCCCGAGGGACAGCTTATACGAGCAGTACTTC.

This chain connects TRBV5-1 to TRBJ2-5, with 7 bases lining up with TRBD2. V was clipped by 0 bases and J by 0 bases; unmatched bases: 2. The CDR3 consists of 15 residues. The germline V gene encodes CDR1 SGHRS and CDR2 YFSETQ. The CDR3 loop is CASSLAGTNQETQYF. CDR3 sequence (DNA): TGCGCCAGCAGCTTGGCGGGGACTAACCAAGAGACCCAGTACTTC.

The CDR3 spells CASSTPRQRANYGYTF. CDR3 DNA sequence: TGTGCCAGTAGTACCCCCCGACAGAGAGCTAACTATGGCTACACCTTC. The J gene is TRBJ1-2, the V gene TRBV19; D might be TRBD1 (5 bases). The V gene's germline CDR1 is LNHDA and CDR2 SQIVND (reference sequence). Trimming pared 4 bases from V and 0 bases from J, leaving 15 bases between. The CDR3 length is 16 residues.

This chain connects TRBV2 to TRBJ2-3; 12 positions match TRBD2. There are 20 residues in the CDR3. V lost 6 bases to trimming and J lost 2 bases; unmatched junction nucleotides: 18. Germline assignment: CDR1 SNHLY and CDR2 FYNNEI. The CDR3 here is CASSWTLAGGPQFDTDTQYF. Here the CDR3 DNA reads TGTGCCAGCAGCTGGACACTAGCGGGAGGACCGCAATTCGACACAGATACGCAGTATTTT.

The V gene is TRBV5-1, the J gene TRBJ2-1; TRBD1 agrees at 7 bases. The CDR3 loop spans 15 amino acids. Germline V gene data show CDR1 as SGHRS and CDR2 as YFSETQ. V dropped 4 bases and J dropped 0; count of bases not matched to a gene: 4. In DNA, the CDR3 is TGCGCCAGCAGCGGGGGACAGACCTCCTACAATGAGCAGTTCTTC. Translated, it gives CASSGGQTSYNEQFF.

This chain links TRBV18 with TRBJ2-7; D is possibly TRBD1 (6 bases). Germline CDR1 and CDR2: KGHSH and LQKENI. The CDR3 totals 14 residues. The ends were cut back, 5 bases at V and 3 bases at J, with 14 bases in the middle. The CDR3: CASSYSTGNYEQYF. The CDR3 bases are TGTGCCAGCTCATACTCGACAGGTAACTACGAGCAGTACTTC.

The chain has TRBV7-2 and TRBJ2-7; D unresolved. The germline CDR1 and CDR2 sequences are SGHTA and FQGNSA. The CDR3 loop spans 13 amino acids. Trimming shortened V by 5 bases and J by 3 bases, and 11 bases separated the two germline ends. The CDR3 sequence: CASSLLLVYEQYF. The CDR3 bases are TGTGCCAGCAGCCTGTTGCTAGTCTACGAGCAGTACTTC.

With respect to this clone: The junction and the germline gene differ at one end; a read error may be behind it. The V gene is TRBV6-6, the J gene TRBJ1-2; 7 bases agree with TRBD1. The CDR3 is made up of 15 amino acids. CDR1 is MNHNY, CDR2 SVGAGI, per germline (reference sequence). The CDR3 DNA sequence: TGTGCCAGCAGTTTGGGACAGTACTCTAACCATGGCTACACCTTC. Its protein product is CASSLGQYSNHGYTF.

The CDR3 coding sequence is TGCGCCAGCAGCCACCCGGGACAGGGGGCGTATGAGCAGTTCTTC. Translated: CASSHPGQGAYEQFF. The V gene is TRBV4-1, the J gene TRBJ2-1, with 12 bases lining up with TRBD1. Germline assignment: CDR1 MGHRA and CDR2 YSYEKL. Germline trimming cut 3 bases from V and 8 bases from J; bases unmatched to any gene: 5. CDR3 size: 15 residues.

This clone has a single count. The rearrangement uses TRBV15 and TRBJ1-2, with D maybe TRBD1 (5 bases). Germline CDR1 reads LNHNV; CDR2 reads YYDKDF (reference sequence). The ends were cut back, 4 bases at V and 1 base at J, with 13 bases in the middle. The CDR3 totals 15 residues. The CDR3 DNA reads TGTGCCACCAGCAAGGCAAGGGGCGTTAACTATGGCTACACCTTC. Its translation: CATSKARGVNYGYTF.

The J gene is TRBJ2-7, the V gene TRBV4-3; 9 bases are a match to TRBD2. Per the germline V gene, CDR1 is LGHNA and CDR2 is YSLEER. This CDR3 has 15 residues. Trimming at V came to 1 base and at J to 3 bases, leaving 4 bases not matched to a gene. The CDR3 reads CASSQGVSGSYEQYF. The CDR3 DNA reads TGCGCCAGCAGCCAAGGGGTTAGCGGGAGCTACGAGCAGTACTTC.

This chain joins TRBV10-3 and TRBJ2-3; TRBD1 is a possible D gene (7 bases). This CDR3 contains 15 residues. Germline CDR1 reads ENHRY; CDR2 reads SYGVKD. V was shortened by 6 bases and J by 1 base, with 14 bases between the two germline ends. The DNA for the CDR3 is TGTGCCATCAGGGAGGGGGCACGGGGCACAGATACGCAGTATTTT. Translated, it gives CAIREGARGTDTQYF.

In this sample, this clone turned up a few times. This chain connects TRBV5-4 to TRBJ1-1; TRBD1 might be the D (6 bases). Trimming removed 3 bases from V and 0 bases from J, with 9 bases in between. CDR1 is SGHNT and CDR2 is YYREEE in the germline V gene (reference sequence). This CDR3 contains 14 residues. The CDR3 is CASSWGQMNTEAFF. CDR3 DNA: TGTGCCAGCAGCTGGGGGCAGATGAACACTGAAGCTTTCTTT.